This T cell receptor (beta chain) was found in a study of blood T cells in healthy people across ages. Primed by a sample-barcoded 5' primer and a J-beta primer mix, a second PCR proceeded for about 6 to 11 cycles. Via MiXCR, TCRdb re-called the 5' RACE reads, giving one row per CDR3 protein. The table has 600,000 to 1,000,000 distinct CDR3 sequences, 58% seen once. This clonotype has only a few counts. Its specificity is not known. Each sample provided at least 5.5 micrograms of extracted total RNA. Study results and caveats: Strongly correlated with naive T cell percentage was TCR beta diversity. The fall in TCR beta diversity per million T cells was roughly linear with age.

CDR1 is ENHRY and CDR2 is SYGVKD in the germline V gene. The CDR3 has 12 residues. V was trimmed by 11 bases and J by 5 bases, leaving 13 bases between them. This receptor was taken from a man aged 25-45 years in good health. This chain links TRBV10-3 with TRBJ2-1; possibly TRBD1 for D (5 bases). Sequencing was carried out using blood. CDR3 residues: CAGAIGNNEQFF. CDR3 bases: TGTGCCGGGGCCATCGGTAACAATGAGCAGTTCTTC.